This T cell receptor (beta chain) was retrieved from a study of T cells in Graves' hyperthyroidism and ophthalmopathy. In this sample, this clonotype turned up many times. Its antigen is unidentified. RNA transcripts gave rise to amplified TCR beta CDR3 regions. Carried out on the TCR CDR3, a first-round RT-PCR used the HTBI primer set. TCRdb fed the multiplex PCR reads into MiXCR, producing one record per CDR3 protein. In the table there are 450,000 to 650,000 distinct CDR3 sequences, less than 25% of which are singletons. Study-wide findings and caveats: Most clonotypes expanded in the thyroid (above 0.001) were also present in blood.

This CDR3 spans 15 amino acids. Losses at the gene ends were 4 bases for V and 5 bases for J; bases not matched to a gene: 9. Germline CDR1 reads GTSNPN; CDR2 reads SVGIG (reference sequence). Investigators excluded patients with uncontrolled infection, other autoimmune disease, pregnancy or lactation. Every diagnosis used clinical symptoms, serum thyroxine and TRAb, thyroid ultrasound and orbital computed tomography. The sample comprised blood. This TCR was recovered from a man between 18 and 29 years old with Graves' hyperthyroidism. This chain uses TRBV30 with TRBJ2-7; 12 bases align to TRBD1. CDR3 residues: CAWIPPGTGGDEQYF. In nucleotides, the CDR3 is TGTGCCTGGATTCCTCCCGGGACAGGGGGCGACGAGCAGTACTTC.